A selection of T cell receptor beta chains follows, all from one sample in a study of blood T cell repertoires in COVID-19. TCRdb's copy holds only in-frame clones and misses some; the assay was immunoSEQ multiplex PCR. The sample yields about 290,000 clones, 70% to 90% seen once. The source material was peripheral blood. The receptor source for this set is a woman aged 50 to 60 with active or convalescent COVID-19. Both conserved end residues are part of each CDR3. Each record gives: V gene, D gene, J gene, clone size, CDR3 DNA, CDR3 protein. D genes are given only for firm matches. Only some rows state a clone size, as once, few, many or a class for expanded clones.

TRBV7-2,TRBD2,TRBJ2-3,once,TGTGCCAGCAGCTTCGGTGGACTAGCGGGGATAGATACGCAGTATTTT,CASSFGGLAGIDTQYF
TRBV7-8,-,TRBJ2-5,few,TGTGCCAGCAGCACCCGTACAGGGCCCCGGGTGACCCAGTACTTC,CASSTRTGPRVTQYF
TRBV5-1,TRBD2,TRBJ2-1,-,TGCGCCAGCAGCGCGCGCGGGAGCGCCTACAATGAGCAGTTCTTC,CASSARGSAYNEQFF
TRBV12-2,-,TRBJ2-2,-,TGTGCAAGTCGCTTAGCGAATCGAGGGCCCGGGGAGCTGTTTTTT,CASRLANRGPGELFF
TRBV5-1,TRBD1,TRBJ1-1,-,TGCGCCAGCAGCTTCCCGTCAGGGGGCAGGGACACTGAAGCTTTCTTT,CASSFPSGGRDTEAFF
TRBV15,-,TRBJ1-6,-,TGTGCCACCAGCAGCCGCAGGGACTACTATAATTCACCCCTCCACTTT,CATSSRRDYYNSPLHF
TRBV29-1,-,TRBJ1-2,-,TGCAGCGTTGAAGCCCCCGAGGCCGCGGGATTGGGCTACACCTTC,CSVEAPEAAGLGYTF
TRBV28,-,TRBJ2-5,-,TGTGCCAGCAGGAGACAGTCGGCCCAAGAGACCCAGTACTTC,CASRRQSAQETQYF
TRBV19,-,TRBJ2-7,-,TGTGCCAGTAGTGTCGGGAACGCCTACGAGCAGTACTTC,CASSVGNAYEQYF
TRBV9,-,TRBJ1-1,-,TGTGCCAGCAGCGTAGGAAAGGCGACAGGTGAAGCTTTCTTT,CASSVGKATGEAFF
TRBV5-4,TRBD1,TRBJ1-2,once,TGTGCCAGCAGCTTGAGGGACAGACCTAACTATGGCTACACTTTC,CASSLRDRPNYGYTF
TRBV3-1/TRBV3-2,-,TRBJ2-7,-,TGTGCCAGCAGCCACTGGCGGTCGTCCGAGCAGTACTTC,CASSHWRSSEQYF
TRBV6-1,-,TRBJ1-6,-,TGTGCCAGCAGTGAAGGGGAGGGAGATTCACCCCTCCACTTT,CASSEGEGDSPLHF
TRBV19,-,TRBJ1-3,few,TGTGCCAGTAGTACATCAAACAAGGGGAACACCATATATTTT,CASSTSNKGNTIYF
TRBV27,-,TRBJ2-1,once,TGTGCCAGCAGTTCCGGAGGGCCTGGCAATGAGCAGTTCTTC,CASSSGGPGNEQFF
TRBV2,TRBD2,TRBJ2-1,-,TGTGCCAGCAGTGAAGCGGGACTAGCGGGACAGAATGAGCAGTTCTTC,CASSEAGLAGQNEQFF
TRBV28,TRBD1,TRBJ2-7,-,TGTGCCAGCAGTTTGGGACAGGGGCAGTACTTC,CASSLGQGQYF
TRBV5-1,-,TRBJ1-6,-,TGCGCCAGCAGCTTGATAGAGAATTCACCCCTCCACTTT,CASSLIENSPLHF
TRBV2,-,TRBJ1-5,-,TGTGCCAGCAGTGCACAGGGTGATCAGCCCCAGCATTTT,CASSAQGDQPQHF
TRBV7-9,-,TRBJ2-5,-,TGTGCCACTAGAGACGGTAAAGAGACCCAGTACTTC,CATRDGKETQYF
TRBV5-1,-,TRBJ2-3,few,TGCGCCAGCAGCCTCCGGGCCGACCGGGGGGATACGCAGTATTTT,CASSLRADRGDTQYF
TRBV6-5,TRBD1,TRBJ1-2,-,TGTGCCAGCAGTCACAGGGGGTCGGGCTACACCTTC,CASSHRGSGYTF
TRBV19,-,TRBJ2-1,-,TGTGCCAGTAGTATAGATACAGGGCGGGTTAACAATGAGCAGTTCTTC,CASSIDTGRVNNEQFF
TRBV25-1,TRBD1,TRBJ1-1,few,TGTGCCAGCGCAAGGGGGACAGGGGGAATGAACACTGAAGCTTTCTTT,CASARGTGGMNTEAFF
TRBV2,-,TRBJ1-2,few,TGTGCCAGCCCCTCGGACAGCTACGATGGCTACACCTTC,CASPSDSYDGYTF
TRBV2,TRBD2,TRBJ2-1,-,TGTGCCAGCAGTGACCCCCTAGCGGGAGAAGGACAACGGCAGTTCTTC,CASSDPLAGEGQRQFF
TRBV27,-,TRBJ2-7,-,TGTGCCAGCAGTGGACTAGGGGGTGTCTACGAGCAGTACTTC,CASSGLGGVYEQYF
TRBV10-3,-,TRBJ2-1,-,TGTGCCATCAGTGAGTCTAGTGGCGGCACCTACAATGAGCAGTTCTTC,CAISESSGGTYNEQFF
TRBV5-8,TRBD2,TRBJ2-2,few,TGTGCCAGCAGTTCGGGACTAGCGGGAGCGGTAGTCGGGGAGCTGTTTTTT,CASSSGLAGAVVGELFF
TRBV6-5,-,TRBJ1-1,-,TGTGCCAGCAGAGTGACAGAGCAGAACACTGAAGCTTTCTTT,CASRVTEQNTEAFF
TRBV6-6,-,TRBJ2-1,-,TGTGCCAGCAGTTGGGGCGGGAAGGAGTACAATGAGCAGTTCTTC,CASSWGGKEYNEQFF
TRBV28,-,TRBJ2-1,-,TGTGCCAGCAGTTTAGGCCCAGGGGCCCGGGAGTTCTTC,CASSLGPGAREFF
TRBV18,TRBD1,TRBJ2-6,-,TGTGCCAGCTCACCAATTTCTGACAGGGGCTTTAGGGCCAACGTCCTGACTTTC,CASSPISDRGFRANVLTF
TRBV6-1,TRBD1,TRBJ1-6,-,TGTGCCAGCAGTGAATCGTGGACAGGGGCTGTCTCACCCCTCCACTTT,CASSESWTGAVSPLHF
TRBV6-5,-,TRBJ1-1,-,TGTGCCAGCATGAACGAGCCTGTCACGGCTGAAGCTTTCTTT,CASMNEPVTAEAFF
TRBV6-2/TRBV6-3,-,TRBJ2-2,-,TGTGCCAGCAGTTATGGCAGTCAATACGGGGAGCTGTTTTTT,CASSYGSQYGELFF
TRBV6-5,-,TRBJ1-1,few,TGTGCCAGCATGAGGGCGGGTCAGGGGTATGAAGCTTTCTTT,CASMRAGQGYEAFF
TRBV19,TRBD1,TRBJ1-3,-,TGTGCCAGTAGGCCGACAGGGACCTCTGGAAACACCATATATTTT,CASRPTGTSGNTIYF
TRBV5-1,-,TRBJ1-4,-,TGCGCCAGCAGCTTAGGACAGACACCAACTAATGAAAAACTGTTTTTT,CASSLGQTPTNEKLFF
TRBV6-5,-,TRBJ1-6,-,TGTGCCACCAAGGGTCGGACAGTTTATAATTCACCCCTCCACTTT,CATKGRTVYNSPLHF
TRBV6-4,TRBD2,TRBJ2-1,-,TGTGCCAGCAGTGAACTAGCGGGAGCCTCGGATGAGCAGTTCTTC,CASSELAGASDEQFF
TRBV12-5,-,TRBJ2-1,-,TGTGCTAACTCCCTCGGACAGACAAAATACAATGAGCAGTTCTTC,CANSLGQTKYNEQFF
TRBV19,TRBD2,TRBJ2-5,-,TGTGCCAGTAGTCCGTCGGGGACTAGGTCCCAAGAGACCCAGTACTTC,CASSPSGTRSQETQYF
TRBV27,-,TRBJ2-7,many,TGTGCCAGCCGCCCAAACCCGGGTTCGGGCGAGCAGTACTTC,CASRPNPGSGEQYF
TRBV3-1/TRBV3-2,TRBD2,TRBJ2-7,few,TGTGCCAGCAGCCCCCTGGGACTAGCTACCTACGAGCAGTACTTC,CASSPLGLATYEQYF
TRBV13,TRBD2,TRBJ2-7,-,TGTGCCAGCAGCTTAGAGGGACTAAGAGACAAGCGGGTCCCTTCCTACGAGCAGTACTTC,CASSLEGLRDKRVPSYEQYF
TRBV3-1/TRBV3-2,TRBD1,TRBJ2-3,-,TGTGCCAGCAGCCAGAAGACAGGGTTTTGGGTCGCAGATACGCAGTATTTT,CASSQKTGFWVADTQYF
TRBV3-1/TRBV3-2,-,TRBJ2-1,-,TGTGCCAGCAGCCTAGCGGAGAATGAGCAGTTCTTC,CASSLAENEQFF
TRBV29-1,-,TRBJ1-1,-,TGCAGCGTCGGGGGGGGAGCGAACACTGAAGCTTTCTTT,CSVGGGANTEAFF
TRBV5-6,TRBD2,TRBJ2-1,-,TGTGCCAGCAGCGCTATAGCGGGAGGTGATGAGCAGTTCTTC,CASSAIAGGDEQFF
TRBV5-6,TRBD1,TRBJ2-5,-,TGTGCCAGCAGCTACAGGGGGCAAGAGACCCAGTACTTC,CASSYRGQETQYF
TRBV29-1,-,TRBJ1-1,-,TGCAGCTCCGGAGGGCTAACTGAAGCTTTCTTT,CSSGGLTEAFF
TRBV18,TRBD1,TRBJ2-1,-,TGTGCCAGCTCACCGGACAGGGGGGGACAGTTCTTC,CASSPDRGGQFF
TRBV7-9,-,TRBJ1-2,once,TGTGCCAGCAGCTTAGCTGGACAGAGCTATGGCTACACCTTC,CASSLAGQSYGYTF
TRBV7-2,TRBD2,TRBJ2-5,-,TGTGCCAGCAGCACGGGGACTAGCGGATGGGAGACCCAGTACTTC,CASSTGTSGWETQYF
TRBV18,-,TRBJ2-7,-,TGTGCCAGCTCACCACCGATCGAACAGGACACCGAGCAGTACTTC,CASSPPIEQDTEQYF
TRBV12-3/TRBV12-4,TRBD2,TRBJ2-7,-,TGTGCCAGCAGCGCCGGGACTAGCGGACTCTACTTC,CASSAGTSGLYF
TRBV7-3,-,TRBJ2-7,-,TGTGCCAGCAGCCCTGGGGCCTCGCAAGAGCAGTACTTC,CASSPGASQEQYF
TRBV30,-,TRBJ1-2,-,TGTGCCTGGAGTAACCCCGGGGGGCGGGATGGCTACACCTTC,CAWSNPGGRDGYTF
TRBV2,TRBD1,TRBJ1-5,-,TGTGCCAGCAGATGGGACAGGTATAGCAATCAGCCCCAGCATTTT,CASRWDRYSNQPQHF